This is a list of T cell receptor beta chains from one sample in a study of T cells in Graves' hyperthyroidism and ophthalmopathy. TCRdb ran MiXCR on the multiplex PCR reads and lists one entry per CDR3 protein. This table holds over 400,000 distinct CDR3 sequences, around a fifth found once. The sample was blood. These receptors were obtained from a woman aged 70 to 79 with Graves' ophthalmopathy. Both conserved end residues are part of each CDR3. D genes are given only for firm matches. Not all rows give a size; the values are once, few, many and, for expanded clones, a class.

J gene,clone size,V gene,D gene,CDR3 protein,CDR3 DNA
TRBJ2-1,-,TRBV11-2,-,CASSPVKGRSNEQFF,TGTGCCAGCAGTCCCGTAAAGGGGCGTTCCAATGAGCAGTTCTTC
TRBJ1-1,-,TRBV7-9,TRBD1,CASSWVPGQGLNTEAFF,TGTGCCAGCAGCTGGGTCCCGGGACAGGGATTGAACACTGAAGCTTTCTTT
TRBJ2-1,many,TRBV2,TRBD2,CASRSGGYNEQFF,TGTGCCAGCCGCAGCGGGGGATACAATGAGCAGTTCTTC
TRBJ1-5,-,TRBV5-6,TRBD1,CASSLGPRGNQPQHF,TGTGCCAGCAGCTTGGGGCCCAGGGGGAATCAGCCCCAGCATTTT
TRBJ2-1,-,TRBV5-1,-,CASSLGGNAYNEQFF,TGCGCCAGCAGCCTCGGAGGAAATGCCTACAATGAGCAGTTCTTC
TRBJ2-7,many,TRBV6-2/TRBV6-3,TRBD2,CASSPGTRVAEQYF,TGTGCCAGCAGCCCCGGGACTAGAGTCGCCGAGCAGTACTTC
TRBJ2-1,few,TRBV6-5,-,CASSYSLLGVEQFF,TGTGCCAGCAGTTATTCCCTACTTGGGGTTGAGCAGTTCTTC
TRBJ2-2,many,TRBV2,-,CASSEDGQGFPNTGELFF,TGTGCCAGCAGTGAGGATGGGCAGGGTTTTCCGAATACCGGGGAGCTGTTTTTT
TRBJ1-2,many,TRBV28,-,CASQSGGHYGYTF,TGTGCCAGCCAGTCCGGCGGCCACTATGGCTACACCTTC
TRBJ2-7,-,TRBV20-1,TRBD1,CSAVHRGNYEQYF,TGCAGTGCTGTCCACAGGGGGAACTACGAGCAGTACTTC
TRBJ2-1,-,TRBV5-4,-,CASSSTDYFPGQFF,TGTGCCAGCAGCTCGACAGACTACTTTCCGGGGCAGTTCTTC
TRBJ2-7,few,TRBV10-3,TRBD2,CAISGGGTSGSYEQYF,TGTGCCATCAGTGGGGGGGGGACTAGCGGCTCCTACGAGCAGTACTTC
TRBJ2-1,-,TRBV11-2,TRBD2,CASSWTSGVQFEQFF,TGTGCCAGCAGCTGGACTAGCGGAGTACAGTTTGAGCAGTTCTTC
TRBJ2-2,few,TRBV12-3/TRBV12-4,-,CASSGWTGELFF,TGTGCCAGCAGTGGATGGACCGGGGAGCTGTTTTTT
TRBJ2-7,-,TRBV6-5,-,CASSYGAYYEQYF,TGTGCCAGCAGTTACGGGGCGTACTACGAGCAGTACTTC
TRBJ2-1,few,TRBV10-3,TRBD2,CAIKDSGGPHNEQFF,TGTGCCATCAAGGATAGCGGGGGCCCCCACAATGAGCAGTTCTTC
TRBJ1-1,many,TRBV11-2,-,CASSIPTPTEAFF,TGTGCCAGCAGCATCCCGACCCCCACTGAAGCTTTCTTT
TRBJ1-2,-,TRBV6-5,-,CASSYSSPQGNYGYTF,TGTGCCAGCAGTTACTCGTCTCCTCAGGGGAACTATGGCTACACCTTC
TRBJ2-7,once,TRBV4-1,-,CASSQAISYYEQYF,TGCGCCAGCAGCCAAGCCATAAGTTACTACGAGCAGTACTTC
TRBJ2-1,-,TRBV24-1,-,CATSGPTTEQFF,TGTGCCACCAGTGGCCCCACTACTGAGCAGTTCTTC
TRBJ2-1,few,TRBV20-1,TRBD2,CSAMKAGEVEQFF,TGCAGTGCTATGAAGGCGGGAGAGGTTGAGCAGTTCTTC
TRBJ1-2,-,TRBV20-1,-,CSARDRSGSYGYTF,TGCAGTGCTAGAGACAGGAGTGGAAGCTATGGCTACACCTTC
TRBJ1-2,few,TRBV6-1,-,CATLRGNYGYTF,TGTGCCACCCTCCGGGGGAACTATGGCTACACCTTC
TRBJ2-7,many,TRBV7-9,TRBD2,CASSFGTSGYEQYF,TGTGCCAGCAGCTTTGGGACTAGCGGCTACGAGCAGTACTTC
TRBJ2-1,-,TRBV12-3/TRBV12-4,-,CASSLLGSEQFF,TGTGCCAGCAGTTTACTGGGGAGTGAGCAGTTCTTC
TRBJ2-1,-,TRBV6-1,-,CASSPRDSTFF,TGTGCCAGCAGTCCGCGGGACAGTACGTTCTTC
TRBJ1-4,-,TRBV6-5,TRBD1,CASSLAGTGREKLFF,TGTGCCAGCAGTTTAGCCGGGACAGGGCGGGAAAAACTGTTTTTT
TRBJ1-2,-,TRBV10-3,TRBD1,CAVSGQNYGYTF,TGTGCCGTCTCGGGACAGAACTATGGCTACACCTTC
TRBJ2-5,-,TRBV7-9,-,CASSLAAAGETQYF,TGTGCCAGCAGTCTAGCAGCGGCGGGGGAGACCCAGTACTTC
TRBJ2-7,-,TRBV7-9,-,CASTPPAGLGAYEQYF,TGTGCCAGCACCCCCCCGGCGGGGTTGGGTGCCTACGAGCAGTACTTC
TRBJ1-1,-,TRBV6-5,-,CASSYSVSKVTGNTEAFF,TGTGCCAGCAGTTACTCCGTTTCGAAGGTAACAGGGAACACTGAAGCTTTCTTT
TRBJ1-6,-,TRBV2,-,CASNQGTGVNSPLHF,TGTGCCAGCAACCAGGGGACGGGGGTCAATTCACCCCTCCACTTT
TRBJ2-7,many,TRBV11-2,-,CASTRSPGTSYEQYF,TGTGCCAGCACACGCTCCCCGGGAACCTCCTACGAGCAGTACTTC
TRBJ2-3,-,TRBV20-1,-,CSAGEDTQYF,TGCAGTGCTGGAGAGGATACGCAGTATTTT
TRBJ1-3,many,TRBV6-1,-,CASSPRISGNTIYF,TGTGCCAGCAGTCCGAGGATCTCTGGAAACACCATATATTTT
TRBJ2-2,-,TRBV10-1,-,CASSGNRKTGELFF,TGCGCCAGCAGTGGAAACAGGAAGACCGGGGAGCTGTTTTTT
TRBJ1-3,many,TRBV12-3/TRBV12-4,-,CASSHGAAGNTIYF,TGTGCCAGCAGTCACGGGGCCGCTGGAAACACCATATATTTT
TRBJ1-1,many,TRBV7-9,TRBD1,CASSSQGRNTEAFF,TGTGCCAGCAGCTCACAGGGGAGGAACACTGAAGCTTTCTTT
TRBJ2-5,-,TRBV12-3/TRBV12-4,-,CASSLFQTGSQYF,TGTGCCAGCAGTTTGTTCCAAACGGGGTCCCAGTACTTC
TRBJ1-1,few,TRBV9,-,CASSDLSPEAFF,TGTGCCAGCAGTGACCTGTCACCTGAAGCTTTCTTT
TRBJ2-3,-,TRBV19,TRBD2,CASSITSGKADTQYF,TGTGCCAGTAGTATCACTAGCGGGAAAGCAGATACGCAGTATTTT
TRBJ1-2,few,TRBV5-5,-,CASSLDGGGGYTF,TGTGCCAGCAGCTTGGACGGGGGCGGAGGCTACACCTTC
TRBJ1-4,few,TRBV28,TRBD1,CASSSWDRLREKLFF,TGTGCCAGCAGTTCCTGGGACAGGTTAAGAGAAAAACTGTTTTTT
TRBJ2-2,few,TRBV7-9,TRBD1,CASTLQGTNTGELFF,TGTGCCAGCACCTTACAGGGGACGAACACCGGGGAGCTGTTTTTT
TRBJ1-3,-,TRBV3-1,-,CASSPQASGNTIYF,TGTGCCAGCAGCCCCCAGGCGTCTGGAAACACCATATATTTT
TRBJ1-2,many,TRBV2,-,CASSEWGGGYTF,TGTGCCAGCAGTGAATGGGGGGGCGGCTACACCTTC
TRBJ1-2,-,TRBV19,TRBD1,CASTPDRNYGYTF,TGTGCCAGTACCCCGGACAGGAACTATGGCTACACCTTC
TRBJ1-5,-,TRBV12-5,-,CASGTIRHGNQPQHF,TGTGCTAGTGGCACTATCAGGCACGGCAATCAGCCCCAGCATTTT
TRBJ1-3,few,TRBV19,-,CASSKAASGNTIYF,TGTGCCAGTAGTAAGGCAGCCTCTGGAAACACCATATATTTT